What follows is one TCR beta chain and its context. Its antigen is not known. This sample stems from a study of cytomegalovirus exposure and HLA in healthy donors. Both 60 Vbeta primers and 13 Jbeta primers went into the PCR. Original data processing: The authors later counted around 80 million unique TCR beta chains, roughly 10 million of them shared. Libraries were prepared by immunoSEQ multiplex PCR; TCRdb keeps only in-frame clonotypes and omits some of them. V and J calls and clone size come straight from that table; D and trimming were deduced from the DNA. In the table there are about 210,000 clones, about 76% of which are singletons. V shed 2 bases and J shed 0 bases, with 14 bases lying between them. Germline CDR1 and CDR2: KGHSH and LQKENI. The CDR3 contains 17 residues. Nominal health characterized the donors when sampled, though unrecorded immune exposures were likely. Findings of the study overall: Earlier analysis found most TCR beta V segments productive about 90% or about 30% of the time. Most of the CMV-associated TCR beta chains (in a later analysis) appeared to be HLA-restricted.

This clonotype was obtained from a male donor in good health and CMV-seropositive. The J gene is TRBJ1-3, the V gene TRBV18; D may be TRBD1 (5 bases). Material: PBMCs. The CDR3 coding sequence is TGTGCCAGCTCACCAACAAATCAGGGAAGCTCTGGAAACACCATATATTTT. Amino acids: CASSPTNQGSSGNTIYF.